This T cell receptor (beta chain) was identified during a study of T cell repertoires in cytomegalovirus infection. This clonotype was detected only a few times. Its antigen is not known. The CDR3 has 16 residues. Trimming pared 5 bases from V and 8 bases from J, leaving 22 bases between. Germline V CDR1 and CDR2: MNHEY, SVGAGI. TCRdb analysed the reads with MiXCR anew, one entry per CDR3 protein. The sample yields roughly 500,000 distinct CDR3 sequences, 25% to 35% seen once. The V and J genes are TRBV6-5 and TRBJ2-1, with D possibly matching TRBD1 (6 bases). The specimen comprised cultured PBMCs, sampled from culture after CMV antigen stimulation. The receptor's source is a human donor in good health (CMV status not recorded). Some clones in this sample may be carry-over from other donors' samples. CDR3 in amino acids: CASSRTELKLGDEQFF. CDR3 nucleotide sequence: TGTGCCAGCAGTAGGACAGAATTAAAACTCGGGGATGAGCAGTTCTTC.